This TCR beta chain was recovered during a study of blood T cells in healthy people across ages. Study-wide findings and caveats: Higher diversity, along with more naive CD4+ cells, distinguished long-lived donors from aged donors. While age rose, TCR beta diversity per million T cells dropped in a roughly linear way.

Sample-barcoded 5' priming and a J-beta primer mix drove a second PCR of roughly 6 to 12 cycles. Tagging of each cDNA molecule was performed by a template-switch adaptor with 12 random nucleotides. MiXCR was run by TCRdb on the 5' RACE reads, yielding one entry per CDR3 protein. The sample consists of about 900,000 distinct CDR3 sequences, 40% to 60% of them appearing once. Details on this clonotype: The antigen remains unidentified.

Unmatched junction bases numbered 3, after V lost 3 bases and J lost 5 bases. Germline loops: CDR1 ENHRY, CDR2 SYGVKD. The CDR3 extends over 14 amino acids. The TCR sequence derives from a man aged 25 to 40 in good health. The sample taken for sequencing was blood. This chain joins TRBV10-3 and TRBJ2-2; TRBD2 aligns across 7 bases. In nucleotides, the CDR3 is TGTGCCATCAGTGACGGGCGGGAGACCGGGGAGCTGTTTTTT. Translation gives CAISDGRETGELFF.